What follows is one TCR beta chain and its context. The CDR3 spans 14 residues. The J segment lost 3 bases and the V segment lost 4 bases, leaving 5 bases of the junction unmatched. CDR1 and CDR2 from the germline V gene are SEHNR and FQNEAQ (reference sequence). Authors' processing steps: Reference gene primer amplification yielded estimated nucleated cell counts. Assay: immunoSEQ multiplex PCR; the TCRdb copy retains only in-frame clones and omits some. For V, J and clone size, that table is used; D and trimming come from the DNA. The sample comprises about 95,000 clones, under 90% of which are singletons, and 4.5% to 5.5% rests with the top ten. The sample comes from a study of blood T cell repertoires in COVID-19.

The sequencing input was peripheral blood. This sequence was found in a man in his 60s with COVID-19, enrolled during active disease. The chain is built from TRBV7-9 and TRBJ1-2, with TRBD1 matching 7 bases. CDR3 nucleotide sequence: TGTGCCAGCAGCTCTGGGACAGCAGACTATGGCTACACCTTC. Protein sequence: CASSSGTADYGYTF.